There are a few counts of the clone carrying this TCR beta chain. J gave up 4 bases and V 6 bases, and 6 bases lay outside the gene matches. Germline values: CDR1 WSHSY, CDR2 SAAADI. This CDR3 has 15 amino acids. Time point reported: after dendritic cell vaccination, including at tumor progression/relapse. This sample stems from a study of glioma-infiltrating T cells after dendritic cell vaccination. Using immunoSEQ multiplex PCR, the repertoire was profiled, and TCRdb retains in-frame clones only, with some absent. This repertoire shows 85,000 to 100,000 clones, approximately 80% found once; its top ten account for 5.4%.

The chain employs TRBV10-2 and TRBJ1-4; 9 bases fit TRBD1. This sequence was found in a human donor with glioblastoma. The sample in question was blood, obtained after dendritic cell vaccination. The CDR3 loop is CASRGPDRGNEKLFF. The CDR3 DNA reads TGCGCCAGCAGAGGCCCGGACAGGGGTAATGAAAAACTGTTTTTT.